These 2 T cell receptor beta chains were sequenced from one sample in a study of Ad26.COV2.S vaccination and SARS-CoV-2 variants (dated by TCRdb to the early 2020s). The treatment or condition tag for this specimen amounts to: 15 to 20 received Ad26.COV2.S at low or high dose, single or two shots; 5 received placebo; per-sample allocation not given. Repertoires of vaccine and placebo recipients were sequenced from samples taken on day 63 after the first injection. Libraries were prepared through the immunoSEQ multiplex PCR assay. This immuneACCESS table, as held by TCRdb, lists in-frame sequences with V and J called but not all clones. Of the missing ones, under half trace to an unresolved V gene in checked studies; the others have no known cause. The sample contains 300,000 to 500,000 clones, about 85% of them found a single time. 3% to 3.5% of the sample is taken by the ten largest. The source material was peripheral blood, sampled in a trial of Ad26.COV2.S vaccine versus placebo. These receptors came from a person between 18 and 65 years old who received the Ad26.COV2.S COVID-19 vaccine or a placebo.

With regard to this clone: The sample carries other DNA sequences with the same CDR3. The J gene is TRBJ2-3, the V gene TRBV11-3; 9 nucleotides line up with TRBD2. The V gene's germline CDR1 is SGHNT and CDR2 YENEEA. CDR3 length equals 14 residues. The trim removed 6 bases at V and 5 bases at J, leaving 6 bases unmatched. CDR3 sequence: CASSSGGAGDTQYF. CDR3 nucleotides: TGTGCCAGCAGTAGCGGGGGAGCGGGAGATACGCAGTATTTT.

The V call is TRBV27, the J call TRBJ1-3; 7 bases are a match to TRBD1. CDR3 length equals 14 residues. Germline-derived CDR1 and CDR2 are MNHEY and SMNVEV (reference sequence). Trimming cost V 6 bases and J 4 bases; bases outside gene matches: 6. The CDR3 here is CASSRQGSGNTIYF. CDR3 bases: TGTGCCAGCAGCCGACAGGGTTCAGGAAACACCATATATTTT.